This T cell receptor beta chain was documented in a study of blood T cells in healthy people across ages. The CDR3 length is 14 residues. Per the germline V gene, CDR1 is MDHEN and CDR2 is SYDVKM. The V end lost 7 bases, the J end lost 2 bases, and 15 bases lay between the germline ends. Isolation per sample recovered at least 7 million PBMCs. For the second PCR, which ran for about 6 to 11 cycles, a sample-barcoded 5' primer and a J-beta primer mix were used. TCRdb used MiXCR to reprocess the 5' RACE reads, holding one entry per CDR3 protein. The sample includes hundreds of thousands of distinct CDR3 sequences, about 48% of them seen just once.

The sample consisted of blood. The rearrangement uses TRBV28 and TRBJ2-7, with D perhaps TRBD2 (5 bases). The receptor comes from a man younger than 45 in good health. CDR3 coding DNA: TGTGCCAGCACCACGCGGGCGGTACCCTACGAGCAGTACTTC. Protein: CASTTRAVPYEQYF.